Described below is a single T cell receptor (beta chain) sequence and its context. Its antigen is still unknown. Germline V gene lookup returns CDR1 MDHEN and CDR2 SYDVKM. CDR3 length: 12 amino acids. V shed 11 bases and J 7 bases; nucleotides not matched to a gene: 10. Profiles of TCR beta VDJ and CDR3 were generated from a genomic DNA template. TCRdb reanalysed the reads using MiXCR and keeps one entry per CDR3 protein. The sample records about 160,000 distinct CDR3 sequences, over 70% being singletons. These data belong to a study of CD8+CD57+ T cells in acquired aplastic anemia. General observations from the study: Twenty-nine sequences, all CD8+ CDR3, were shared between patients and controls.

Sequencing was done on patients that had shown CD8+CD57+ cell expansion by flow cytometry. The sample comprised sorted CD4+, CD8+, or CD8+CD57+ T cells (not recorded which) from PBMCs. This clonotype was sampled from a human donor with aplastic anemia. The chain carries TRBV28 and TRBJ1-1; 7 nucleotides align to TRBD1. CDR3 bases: TGTGCCGGATGGGACAGTCGCGGTGAAGCTTTCTTT. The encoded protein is CAGWDSRGEAFF.